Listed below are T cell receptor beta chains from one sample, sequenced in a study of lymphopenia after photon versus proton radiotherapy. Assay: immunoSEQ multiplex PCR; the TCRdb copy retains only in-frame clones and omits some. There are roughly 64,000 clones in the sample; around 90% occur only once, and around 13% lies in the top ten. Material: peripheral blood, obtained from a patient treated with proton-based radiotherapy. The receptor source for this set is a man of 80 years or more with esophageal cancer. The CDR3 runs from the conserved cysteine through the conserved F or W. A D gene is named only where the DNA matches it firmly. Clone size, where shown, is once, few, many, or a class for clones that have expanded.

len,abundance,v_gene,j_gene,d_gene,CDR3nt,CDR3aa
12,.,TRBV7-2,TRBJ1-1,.,TGTGCCAGCAGCTCCCGGGCCATTGGGGCTTTCTTT,CASSSRAIGAFF
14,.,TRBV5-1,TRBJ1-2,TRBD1,TGCGCCAGCAGCTCAGGACAGGGGAACTATGGCTACACCTTC,CASSSGQGNYGYTF
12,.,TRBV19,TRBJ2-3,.,TGTGCCAGTAATGGCCGCACAGATACGCAGTATTTT,CASNGRTDTQYF
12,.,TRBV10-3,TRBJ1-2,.,TGTGCCATCAGTGAGGCGACAGAGGGCTACACCTTC,CAISEATEGYTF
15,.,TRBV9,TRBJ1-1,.,TGTGCCAGCAGCGTAGTCGGTCGGGGTGGCACTGAAGCTTTCTTT,CASSVVGRGGTEAFF
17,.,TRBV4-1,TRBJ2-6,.,TGCGCCAGCAGCCAAGACTTTGAGGGAGCTGGGGCCAACGTCCTGACTTTC,CASSQDFEGAGANVLTF
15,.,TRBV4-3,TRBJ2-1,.,TGCGCCAGCAGCCAAGGAACGGGGTTTTCTCAAGAGCAGTTCTTC,CASSQGTGFSQEQFF
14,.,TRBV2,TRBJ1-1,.,TGTGCCAGCAGGGGAATCCGGGACCCCACTGAAGCTTTCTTT,CASRGIRDPTEAFF
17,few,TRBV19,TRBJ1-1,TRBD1,TGTGCCAGTACCACCTCGTGGGGGACAGGGTCGGACACTGAAGCTTTCTTT,CASTTSWGTGSDTEAFF
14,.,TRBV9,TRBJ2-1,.,TGTGCCAGCAGCGTAGTAGGAGCGGCAAATGAGCAGTTCTTC,CASSVVGAANEQFF
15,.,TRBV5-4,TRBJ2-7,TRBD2,TGTGCCAGCAGCTTATCCCCAGCGGGAACCTACGAGCAGTACTTC,CASSLSPAGTYEQYF
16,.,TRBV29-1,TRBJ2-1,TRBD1,TGCAGCGCATCGGCCACCGGGACAGGGGGAATGTATGAGCAGTTCTTC,CSASATGTGGMYEQFF
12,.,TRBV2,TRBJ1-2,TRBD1,TGTGCCAGCAGTGCAGGGGGCCGTGGCTACACCTTC,CASSAGGRGYTF
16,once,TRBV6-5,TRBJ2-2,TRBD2,TGTGCCAGCAGTTACGGCGGACTAGGGAACACCGGGGAGCTGTTTTTT,CASSYGGLGNTGELFF
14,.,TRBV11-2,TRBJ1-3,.,TGTGCCAGCAGCTTGACTACGGCGGGAAACACCATATATTTT,CASSLTTAGNTIYF
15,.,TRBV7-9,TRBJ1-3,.,TGTGCCAGCAGCTTCACCACAGGGAGGGGAAACACCATATATTTT,CASSFTTGRGNTIYF
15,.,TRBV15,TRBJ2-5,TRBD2,TGTGCCACCAGCGGCGGACTAGCGGGGGGGAAGACCCAGTACTTC,CATSGGLAGGKTQYF
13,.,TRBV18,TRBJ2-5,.,TGTGCCAGCTCACTTCTACAGCAAGAGACCCAGTACTTC,CASSLLQQETQYF
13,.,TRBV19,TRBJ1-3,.,TGTGCCAGTAGCCCAGGCTCTGGAAACACCATATATTTT,CASSPGSGNTIYF
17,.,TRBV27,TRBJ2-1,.,TGTGCCAGCAGTTTGGGGGCAGGTAGTGCTTTGGGTAATGAGCAGTTCTTC,CASSLGAGSALGNEQFF
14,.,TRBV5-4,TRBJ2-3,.,TGTGCCAGCAGCTTGGAACTAGGGACAGATACGCAGTATTTT,CASSLELGTDTQYF
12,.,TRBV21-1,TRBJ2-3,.,TGTGCCAGCAGCAAAGGCCCCGATACGCAGTATTTT,CASSKGPDTQYF
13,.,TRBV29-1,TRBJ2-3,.,TGCAGCGTTCAAGTTACGGGAACAGATACGCAGTATTTT,CSVQVTGTDTQYF
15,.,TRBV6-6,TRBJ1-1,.,TGTGCCAGCAGGTTGAGGGGGGTGGGTGTCACTGAAGCTTTCTTT,CASRLRGVGVTEAFF
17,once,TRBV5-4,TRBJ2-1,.,TGTGCCAGCAGCACAGGACCGTCGGTTGGGGATAACAATGAGCAGTTCTTC,CASSTGPSVGDNNEQFF
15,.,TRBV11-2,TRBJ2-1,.,TGTGCCAGCAGCCGTTCGGGAGTCTGGCAGAATGAGCAGTTCTTC,CASSRSGVWQNEQFF
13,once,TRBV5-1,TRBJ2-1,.,TGCGCCAGCAGCTCGGGTCAGGGGACTGGGCAGTTCTTC,CASSSGQGTGQFF
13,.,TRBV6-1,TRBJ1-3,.,TGTGCCAGCAGCTTCAGGGGAGGAAACACCATATATTTT,CASSFRGGNTIYF
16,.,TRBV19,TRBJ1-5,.,TGTGCCAGTAGTATAAACCCAGGGCAGGGTAATCAGCCCCAGCATTTT,CASSINPGQGNQPQHF
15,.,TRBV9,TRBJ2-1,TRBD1,TGTGCCAGCAGCGTAGTGGGACAGGCCTACAATGAGCAGTTCTTC,CASSVVGQAYNEQFF
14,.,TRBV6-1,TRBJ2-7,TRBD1,TGTGCCAGCAGCCTCGAGGGACAGGGGGATCAGCAGTACTTC,CASSLEGQGDQQYF
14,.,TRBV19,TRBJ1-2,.,TGTGCCAGTAGTATGCGGACAACTAACTATGGCTACACCTTC,CASSMRTTNYGYTF
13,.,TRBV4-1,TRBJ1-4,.,TGCGCCAGCAGCCTTATGGAGGAGGAAAAACTGTTTTTT,CASSLMEEEKLFF
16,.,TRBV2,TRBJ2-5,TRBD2,TGTGCCAGCAGTGAATGGGGGGGATTCTATTCGGAGACCCAGTACTTC,CASSEWGGFYSETQYF
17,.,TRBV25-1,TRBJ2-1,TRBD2,TGTGCCAGCAGTGAATTGAGGCGGCGGGAGGGCCCTGATGAGCAGTTCTTC,CASSELRRREGPDEQFF
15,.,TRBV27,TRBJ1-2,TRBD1,TGTGCCAGCAGTTTTTGGGACAGGGGTATTCAGGGCTACACCTTC,CASSFWDRGIQGYTF
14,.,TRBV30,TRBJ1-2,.,TGTGCCTGGGGAATCGGCAGGGCTAACTATGGCTACACCTTC,CAWGIGRANYGYTF
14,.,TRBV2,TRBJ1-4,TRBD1,TGTGCCAGCAGTAGGGACAGAACCCTTGAAAAACTGTTTTTT,CASSRDRTLEKLFF